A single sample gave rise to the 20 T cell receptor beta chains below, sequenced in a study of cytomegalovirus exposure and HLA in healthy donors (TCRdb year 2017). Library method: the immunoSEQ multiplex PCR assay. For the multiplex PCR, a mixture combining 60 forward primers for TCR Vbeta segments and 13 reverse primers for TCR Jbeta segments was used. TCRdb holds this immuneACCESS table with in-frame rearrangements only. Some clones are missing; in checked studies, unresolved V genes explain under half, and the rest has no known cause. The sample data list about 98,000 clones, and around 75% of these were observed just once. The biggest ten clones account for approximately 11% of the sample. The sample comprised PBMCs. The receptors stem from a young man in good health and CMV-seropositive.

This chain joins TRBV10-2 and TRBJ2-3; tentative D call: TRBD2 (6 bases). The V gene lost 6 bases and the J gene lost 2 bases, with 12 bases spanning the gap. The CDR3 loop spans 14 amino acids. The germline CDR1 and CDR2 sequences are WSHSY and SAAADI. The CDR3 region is CASRKTSLTDTQYF. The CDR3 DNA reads TGCGCCAGCAGGAAGACTAGTCTCACAGATACGCAGTATTTT.

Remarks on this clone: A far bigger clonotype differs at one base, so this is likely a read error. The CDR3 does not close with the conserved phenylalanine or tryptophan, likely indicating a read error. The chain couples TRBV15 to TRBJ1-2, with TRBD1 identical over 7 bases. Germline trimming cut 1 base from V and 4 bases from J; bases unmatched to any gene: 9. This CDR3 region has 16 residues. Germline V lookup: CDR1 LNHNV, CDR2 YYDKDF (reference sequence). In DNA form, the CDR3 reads TGTGCCACCAGCAGAGTTGGGGACAGCGCCTTCTATGGCTACACCTCC. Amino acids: CATSRVGDSAFYGYTS.

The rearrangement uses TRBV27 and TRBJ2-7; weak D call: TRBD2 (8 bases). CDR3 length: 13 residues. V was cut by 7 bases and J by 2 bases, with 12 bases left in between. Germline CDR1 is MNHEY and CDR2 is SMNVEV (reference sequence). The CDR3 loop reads CASTGGGTYEQYF. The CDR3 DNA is TGTGCCAGCACGGGAGGGGGCACCTACGAGCAGTACTTC.

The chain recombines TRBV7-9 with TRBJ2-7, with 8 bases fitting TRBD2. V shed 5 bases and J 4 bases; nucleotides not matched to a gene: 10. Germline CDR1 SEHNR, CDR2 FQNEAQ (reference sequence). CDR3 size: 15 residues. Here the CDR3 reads CASSPAETSVYEQYF. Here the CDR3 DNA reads TGTGCCAGCAGCCCCGCGGAGACTAGCGTATACGAGCAGTACTTC.

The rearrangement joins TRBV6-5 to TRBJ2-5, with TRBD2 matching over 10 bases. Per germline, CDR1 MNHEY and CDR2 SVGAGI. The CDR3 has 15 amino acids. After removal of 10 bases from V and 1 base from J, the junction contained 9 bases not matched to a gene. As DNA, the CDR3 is TGTGCCACCCAGCGGGGGGGCAGCGGCCAAGAGACCCAGTACTTC. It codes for CATQRGGSGQETQYF.

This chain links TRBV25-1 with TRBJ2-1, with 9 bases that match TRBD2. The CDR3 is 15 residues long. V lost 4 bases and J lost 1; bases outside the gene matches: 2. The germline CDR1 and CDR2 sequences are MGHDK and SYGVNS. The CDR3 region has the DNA TGTGCCAGCAGTGGGAGCGGGGGGTCCTACAATGAGCAGTTCTTC. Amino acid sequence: CASSGSGGSYNEQFF. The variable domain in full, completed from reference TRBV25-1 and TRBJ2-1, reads EADIYQTPRYLVIGTGKKITLECSQTMGHDKMYWYQQDPGMELHLIHYSYGVNSTEKGDLSSESTVSRIRTEHFPLTLESARPSHTSQYLCASSGSGGSYNEQFFGPGTRLTVL.

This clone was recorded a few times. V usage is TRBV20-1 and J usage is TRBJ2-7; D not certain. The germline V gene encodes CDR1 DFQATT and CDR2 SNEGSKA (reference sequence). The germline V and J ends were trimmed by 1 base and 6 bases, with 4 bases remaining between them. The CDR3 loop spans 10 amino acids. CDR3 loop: CSARASEQYF. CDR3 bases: TGCAGTGCTAGAGCATCCGAGCAGTACTTC.

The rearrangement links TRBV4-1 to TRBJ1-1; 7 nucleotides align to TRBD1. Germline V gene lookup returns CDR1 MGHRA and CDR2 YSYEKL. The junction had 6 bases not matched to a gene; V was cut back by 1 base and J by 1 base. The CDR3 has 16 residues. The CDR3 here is CASSQVTDRANTEAFF. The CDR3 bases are TGCGCCAGCAGCCAAGTTACCGACAGGGCGAACACTGAAGCTTTCTTT.

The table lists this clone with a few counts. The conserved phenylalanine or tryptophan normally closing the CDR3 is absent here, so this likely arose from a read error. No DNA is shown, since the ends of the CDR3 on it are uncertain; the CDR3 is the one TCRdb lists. The CDR3 is CASSSWDRDNSPLHL. This chain links TRBV27 with TRBJ1-6; no DNA check was done on the table's D call, TRBD1. CDR1 is MNHEY and CDR2 is SMNVEV in the germline V gene (reference sequence). Ends included, the CDR3 has 15 residues.

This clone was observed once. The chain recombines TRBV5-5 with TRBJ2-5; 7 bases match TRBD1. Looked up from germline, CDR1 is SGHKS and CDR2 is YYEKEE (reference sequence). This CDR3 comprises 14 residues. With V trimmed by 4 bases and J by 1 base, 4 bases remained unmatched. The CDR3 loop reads CASSGRDSQETQYF. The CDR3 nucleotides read TGTGCCAGCAGCGGAAGGGACAGCCAAGAGACCCAGTACTTC.

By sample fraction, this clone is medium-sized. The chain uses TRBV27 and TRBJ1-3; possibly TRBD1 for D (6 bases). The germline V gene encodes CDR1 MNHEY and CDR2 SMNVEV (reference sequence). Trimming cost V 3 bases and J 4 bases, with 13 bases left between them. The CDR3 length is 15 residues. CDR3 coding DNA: TGTGCCAGCAGTTTCAACAGGGTATCCGGAAACACCATATATTTT. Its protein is CASSFNRVSGNTIYF.

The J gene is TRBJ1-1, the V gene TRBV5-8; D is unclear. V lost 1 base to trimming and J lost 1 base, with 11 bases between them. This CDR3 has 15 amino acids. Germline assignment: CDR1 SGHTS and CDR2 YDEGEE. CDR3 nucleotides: TGTGCCAGCAGCTTGATCGGGATGCCGAACACTGAAGCTTTCTTT. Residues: CASSLIGMPNTEAFF.

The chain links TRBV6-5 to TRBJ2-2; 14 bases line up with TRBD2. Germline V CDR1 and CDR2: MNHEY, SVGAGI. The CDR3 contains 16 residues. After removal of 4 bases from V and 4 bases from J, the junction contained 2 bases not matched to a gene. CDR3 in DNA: TGTGCCAGCAGTTTGACTAGCGGGGGGGCCACCGGGGAGCTGTTTTTT. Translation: CASSLTSGGATGELFF.

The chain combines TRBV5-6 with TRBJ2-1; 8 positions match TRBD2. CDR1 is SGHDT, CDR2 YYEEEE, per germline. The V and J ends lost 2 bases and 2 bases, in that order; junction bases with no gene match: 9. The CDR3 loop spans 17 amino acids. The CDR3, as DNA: TGTGCCAGCAGCTTCCTTCGGGGGGGTGATACCTACAATGAGCAGTTCTTC. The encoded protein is CASSFLRGGDTYNEQFF.

CDR3 loop: CASSVDRGLGPLHF. DNA of the CDR3: TGTGCCAGCAGCGTGGACAGGGGCTTAGGACCCCTCCACTTT. The chain uses TRBV7-9 and TRBJ1-6, with 9 bases that match TRBD1. This CDR3 has 14 amino acids. Germline CDR1 and CDR2: SEHNR and FQNEAQ (reference sequence). V lost 5 bases to trimming and J lost 12 bases; unmatched junction nucleotides: 8.

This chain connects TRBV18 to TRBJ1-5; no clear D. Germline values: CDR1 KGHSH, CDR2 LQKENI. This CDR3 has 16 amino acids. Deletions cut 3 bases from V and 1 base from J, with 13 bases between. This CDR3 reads CASSPGSGGSNQPQHF. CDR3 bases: TGTGCCAGCTCACCCGGTAGTGGAGGAAGCAATCAGCCCCAGCATTTT.

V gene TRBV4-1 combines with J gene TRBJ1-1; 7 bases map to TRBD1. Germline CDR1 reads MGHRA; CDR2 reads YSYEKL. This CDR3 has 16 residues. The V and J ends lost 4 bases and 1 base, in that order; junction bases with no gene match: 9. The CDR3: CASSPRGQGGNTEAFF. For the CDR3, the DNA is TGCGCCAGCAGCCCCCGCGGTCAGGGGGGGAACACTGAAGCTTTCTTT.

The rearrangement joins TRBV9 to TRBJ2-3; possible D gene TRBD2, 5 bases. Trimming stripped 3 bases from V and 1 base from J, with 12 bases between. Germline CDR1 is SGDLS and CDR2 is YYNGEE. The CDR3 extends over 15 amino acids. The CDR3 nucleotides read TGTGCCAGCAGCGAACGGGATAAAGGCACAGATACGCAGTATTTT. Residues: CASSERDKGTDTQYF.

CDR3 bases: TGTGCCATCAGTGCCGGGACAGAGGTCTACGAGCAGTACTTC. Translation: CAISAGTEVYEQYF. The genes are TRBV10-3 and TRBJ2-7; the match to TRBD1 covers 7 bases. Trimming cost V 4 bases and J 3 bases; bases outside gene matches: 6. Germline V gene lookup returns CDR1 ENHRY and CDR2 SYGVKD. The CDR3 has 14 amino acids.

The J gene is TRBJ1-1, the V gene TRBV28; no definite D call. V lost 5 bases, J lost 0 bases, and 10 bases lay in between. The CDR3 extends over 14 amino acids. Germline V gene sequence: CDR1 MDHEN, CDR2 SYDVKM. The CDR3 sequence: CASSQRGVNTEAFF. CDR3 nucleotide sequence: TGTGCCAGCAGTCAAAGAGGCGTGAACACTGAAGCTTTCTTT. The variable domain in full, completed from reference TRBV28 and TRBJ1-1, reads DVKVTQSSRYLVKRTGEKVFLECVQDMDHENMFWYRQDPGLGLRLIYFSYDVKMKEKGDIPEGYSVSREKKERFSLILESASTNQTSMYLCASSQRGVNTEAFFGQGTRLTVV.